This is a list of T cell receptor beta chains from one sample in a study of post-analysis software for immune sequencing data. One entry per CDR3 protein results from TCRdb running MiXCR on the PCR reads. The profile shows 400,000 to 500,000 distinct CDR3 sequences, 30% to 40% of them singletons. Sequencing was done on a sample of blood. These receptors were obtained from a girl aged 2-9 years with multiple sclerosis. Each CDR3 is given with its conserved first and last residue. The order of the fields is J gene, clone size, V gene, D gene, CDR3 protein, CDR3 DNA. The D gene is left open where the match is weak. Clone size is not always given. Where it is, it says once, few, many or a class for expanded clones.

J gene: TRBJ2-1
clone size: NA
V gene: TRBV11-3
D gene: NA
CDR3 protein: CASSLARTVHEQFF
CDR3 DNA: TGTGCCAGCAGCTTAGCCAGAACAGTCCATGAGCAGTTCTTC

J gene: TRBJ2-3
clone size: NA
V gene: TRBV6-1
D gene: NA
CDR3 protein: CASSEEGGQITDTQYF
CDR3 DNA: TGTGCCAGCAGTGAAGAGGGTGGGCAGATCACAGATACGCAGTATTTT

J gene: TRBJ2-7
clone size: few
V gene: TRBV4-3
D gene: NA
CDR3 protein: CASSPALASYGQYF
CDR3 DNA: TGCGCCAGCAGCCCCGCGCTAGCGAGTTACGGGCAGTACTTC

J gene: TRBJ2-7
clone size: NA
V gene: TRBV29-1
D gene: NA
CDR3 protein: CSVEESWGSYEQYF
CDR3 DNA: TGCAGCGTTGAAGAGAGTTGGGGGAGCTACGAGCAGTACTTC

J gene: TRBJ2-5
clone size: few
V gene: TRBV18
D gene: NA
CDR3 protein: CASTGTGQETQYF
CDR3 DNA: TGTGCCAGCACCGGGACGGGTCAGGAGACCCAGTACTTC

J gene: TRBJ2-7
clone size: NA
V gene: TRBV12-3/TRBV12-4
D gene: NA
CDR3 protein: CASSIGNEQYF
CDR3 DNA: TGTGCCAGCAGCATAGGGAACGAGCAGTACTTC

J gene: TRBJ2-2
clone size: once
V gene: TRBV28
D gene: TRBD1
CDR3 protein: CASRAAGQGLTGELFF
CDR3 DNA: TGTGCCAGCAGAGCCGCCGGACAGGGCTTAACCGGGGAGCTGTTTTTT

J gene: TRBJ2-1
clone size: NA
V gene: TRBV6-1
D gene: NA
CDR3 protein: CASSLSRSSYNEQFF
CDR3 DNA: TGTGCCAGCAGCTTGTCTAGGAGCTCCTACAATGAGCAGTTCTTC

J gene: TRBJ2-5
clone size: NA
V gene: TRBV3-1
D gene: TRBD2
CDR3 protein: CASRPATLAGGKTQYF
CDR3 DNA: TGTGCCAGCAGACCAGCTACACTAGCGGGAGGGAAGACCCAGTACTTC

J gene: TRBJ2-1
clone size: few
V gene: TRBV12-3/TRBV12-4
D gene: NA
CDR3 protein: CASSSLRGVSNEQFF
CDR3 DNA: TGTGCCAGCAGTTCCCTACGAGGAGTTAGCAATGAGCAGTTCTTC

J gene: TRBJ1-2
clone size: NA
V gene: TRBV2
D gene: NA
CDR3 protein: CASSESGYGYTF
CDR3 DNA: TGTGCCAGCAGTGAATCGGGCTATGGCTACACCTTC

J gene: TRBJ1-6
clone size: NA
V gene: TRBV18
D gene: NA
CDR3 protein: CASSPQEIKNSPLHF
CDR3 DNA: TGTGCCAGCTCACCACAGGAAATAAAAAATTCACCCCTCCACTTT

J gene: TRBJ2-7
clone size: few
V gene: TRBV4-3
D gene: TRBD2
CDR3 protein: CASSQDLAGDGLNEQYF
CDR3 DNA: TGCGCCAGCAGCCAAGATCTAGCGGGAGATGGTTTGAACGAGCAGTACTTC

J gene: TRBJ1-1
clone size: NA
V gene: TRBV10-3
D gene: TRBD1
CDR3 protein: CAISAGGTEAFF
CDR3 DNA: TGTGCCATCAGTGCAGGGGGTACTGAAGCTTTCTTT

J gene: TRBJ1-2
clone size: NA
V gene: TRBV2
D gene: TRBD1
CDR3 protein: CASRGQGQGPGYGYTF
CDR3 DNA: TGTGCCAGCAGAGGACAGGGACAGGGGCCCGGCTATGGCTACACCTTC

J gene: TRBJ2-4
clone size: NA
V gene: TRBV7-9
D gene: NA
CDR3 protein: CASSLQHLAKNIQYF
CDR3 DNA: TGTGCCAGCAGTCTCCAACACCTAGCCAAAAACATTCAGTACTTC

J gene: TRBJ1-1
clone size: few
V gene: TRBV28
D gene: TRBD1
CDR3 protein: CASSHRGEATEAFF
CDR3 DNA: TGTGCCAGCAGCCACAGGGGAGAGGCCACTGAAGCTTTCTTT

J gene: TRBJ1-1
clone size: NA
V gene: TRBV5-1
D gene: NA
CDR3 protein: CASSGRQANTEAFF
CDR3 DNA: TGCGCCAGCAGCGGCCGACAGGCGAACACTGAAGCTTTCTTT

J gene: TRBJ2-1
clone size: NA
V gene: TRBV6-5
D gene: TRBD1
CDR3 protein: CAGSRQGALYNEQFF
CDR3 DNA: TGTGCCGGCAGTCGCCAGGGGGCCCTATACAATGAGCAGTTCTTC

J gene: TRBJ2-7
clone size: many
V gene: TRBV27
D gene: NA
CDR3 protein: CASSLSAGVGYEQYF
CDR3 DNA: TGTGCCAGCAGTTTATCAGCAGGGGTGGGGTACGAGCAGTACTTC

J gene: TRBJ1-4
clone size: NA
V gene: TRBV7-2
D gene: NA
CDR3 protein: CASSLGVGVGEKMFF
CDR3 DNA: TGTGCCAGCAGCTTAGGGGTAGGGGTTGGCGAAAAAATGTTTTTT

J gene: TRBJ2-7
clone size: NA
V gene: TRBV29-1
D gene: TRBD1
CDR3 protein: CSAGTGVAYEQYF
CDR3 DNA: TGCAGCGCCGGGACAGGGGTGGCCTACGAGCAGTACTTC

J gene: TRBJ2-3
clone size: NA
V gene: TRBV7-3
D gene: NA
CDR3 protein: CASSPNQGTDTQYF
CDR3 DNA: TGTGCCAGCAGCCCTAACCAGGGCACAGATACGCAGTATTTT

J gene: TRBJ1-2
clone size: NA
V gene: TRBV6-5
D gene: TRBD1
CDR3 protein: CASSYDRDNYGYTF
CDR3 DNA: TGTGCCAGCAGTTACGACAGGGATAACTATGGCTACACCTTC

J gene: TRBJ2-1
clone size: few
V gene: TRBV4-3
D gene: TRBD1
CDR3 protein: CASSQLGQGAVSNEQFF
CDR3 DNA: TGCGCCAGCAGCCAATTGGGCCAGGGGGCAGTTTCTAATGAGCAGTTCTTC

J gene: TRBJ2-7
clone size: few
V gene: TRBV20-1
D gene: NA
CDR3 protein: CSARDKGRFFEQYF
CDR3 DNA: TGCAGTGCTAGAGATAAGGGGAGGTTTTTCGAGCAGTACTTC

J gene: TRBJ2-1
clone size: NA
V gene: TRBV12-3/TRBV12-4
D gene: NA
CDR3 protein: CASSSLPAGTNEQFF
CDR3 DNA: TGTGCCAGCAGTTCCCTCCCGGCAGGGACGAATGAGCAGTTCTTC

J gene: TRBJ2-3
clone size: NA
V gene: TRBV28
D gene: NA
CDR3 protein: CASSRLGDDTQYF
CDR3 DNA: TGTGCCAGCAGCCGCCTCGGGGACGATACGCAGTATTTT

J gene: TRBJ1-2
clone size: NA
V gene: TRBV5-4
D gene: NA
CDR3 protein: CASSFKNIGRGYTF
CDR3 DNA: TGTGCCAGCAGCTTTAAGAACATCGGGCGAGGCTACACCTTC

J gene: TRBJ2-7
clone size: few
V gene: TRBV4-3
D gene: NA
CDR3 protein: CASSQDLRQGSYEQYF
CDR3 DNA: TGCGCCAGCAGCCAAGATCTGCGGCAGGGGAGCTACGAGCAGTACTTC

J gene: TRBJ1-5
clone size: NA
V gene: TRBV10-3
D gene: NA
CDR3 protein: CAISDEGGAALGNQPQHF
CDR3 DNA: TGTGCCATCAGTGATGAGGGGGGGGCGGCCTTGGGAAATCAGCCCCAGCATTTT

J gene: TRBJ1-1
clone size: NA
V gene: TRBV15
D gene: NA
CDR3 protein: CATSGDGLGDTEAFF
CDR3 DNA: TGTGCCACCAGCGGAGACGGACTAGGGGACACTGAAGCTTTCTTT

J gene: TRBJ2-5
clone size: NA
V gene: TRBV7-2
D gene: TRBD2
CDR3 protein: CASSFAGSGAGGQETQYF
CDR3 DNA: TGTGCCAGCAGCTTCGCGGGGTCGGGAGCGGGAGGCCAAGAGACCCAGTACTTC

J gene: TRBJ2-1
clone size: NA
V gene: TRBV11-2
D gene: TRBD2
CDR3 protein: CASSGTSGNLQFF
CDR3 DNA: TGTGCCAGCAGCGGGACTAGCGGGAACCTGCAGTTCTTC

J gene: TRBJ2-4
clone size: few
V gene: TRBV29-1
D gene: NA
CDR3 protein: CSVVGGRLAKNTQYF
CDR3 DNA: TGCAGCGTTGTTGGTGGGCGGCTAGCCAAAAACACTCAGTACTTC

J gene: TRBJ2-3
clone size: few
V gene: TRBV2
D gene: NA
CDR3 protein: CASVADLTTDTQYF
CDR3 DNA: TGTGCCAGCGTCGCGGACCTAACCACAGATACGCAGTATTTT

J gene: TRBJ1-4
clone size: many
V gene: TRBV29-1
D gene: TRBD1
CDR3 protein: CSVWDRDTTNEKLFF
CDR3 DNA: TGCAGCGTCTGGGACAGGGATACGACTAATGAAAAACTGTTTTTT

J gene: TRBJ2-4
clone size: NA
V gene: TRBV29-1
D gene: TRBD2
CDR3 protein: CSVAPGVAGNTEQYF
CDR3 DNA: TGCAGCGTTGCCCCCGGGGTAGCGGGAAACACTGAGCAGTACTTC

J gene: TRBJ2-6
clone size: few
V gene: TRBV14
D gene: NA
CDR3 protein: CASSQNAGQSSGANVLTF
CDR3 DNA: TGTGCCAGCAGCCAAAACGCGGGACAGAGCTCTGGGGCCAACGTCCTGACTTTC

J gene: TRBJ1-6
clone size: NA
V gene: TRBV28
D gene: TRBD1
CDR3 protein: CASSQTGEYSPLHF
CDR3 DNA: TGTGCCAGCAGCCAAACAGGGGAGTATTCACCCCTCCACTTT

J gene: TRBJ2-7
clone size: NA
V gene: TRBV7-3
D gene: TRBD1
CDR3 protein: CASSLGTDDYEQYF
CDR3 DNA: TGTGCCAGCAGCTTAGGGACAGACGATTACGAGCAGTACTTC

J gene: TRBJ2-7
clone size: NA
V gene: TRBV20-1
D gene: TRBD2
CDR3 protein: CSARDPLAGNSETRYF
CDR3 DNA: TGCAGTGCTAGAGATCCCCTAGCGGGGAATAGTGAGACCCGGTACTTC

J gene: TRBJ2-1
clone size: NA
V gene: TRBV27
D gene: NA
CDR3 protein: CASSIQDGEQFF
CDR3 DNA: TGTGCCAGCAGTATACAGGACGGTGAGCAGTTCTTC

J gene: TRBJ2-7
clone size: NA
V gene: TRBV7-9
D gene: TRBD1
CDR3 protein: CASSPRDRGTYEQYF
CDR3 DNA: TGTGCCAGCAGCCCCAGGGACAGGGGAACCTACGAGCAGTACTTC

J gene: TRBJ2-5
clone size: NA
V gene: TRBV2
D gene: TRBD1
CDR3 protein: CASNLGQQETQYF
CDR3 DNA: TGTGCCAGCAACTTGGGACAGCAAGAGACCCAGTACTTC

J gene: TRBJ1-2
clone size: NA
V gene: TRBV4-2
D gene: NA
CDR3 protein: CASSQGGGDSYGYTF
CDR3 DNA: TGTGCCAGCAGCCAAGGAGGAGGGGATTCATATGGCTACACCTTC

J gene: TRBJ2-4
clone size: few
V gene: TRBV20-1
D gene: TRBD1
CDR3 protein: CSARESRGRGDIQYF
CDR3 DNA: TGCAGTGCTAGAGAATCCAGGGGGCGCGGGGACATTCAGTACTTC

J gene: TRBJ2-7
clone size: few
V gene: TRBV7-3
D gene: TRBD2
CDR3 protein: CASSLGASGRYEQYF
CDR3 DNA: TGTGCCAGCAGCTTAGGGGCTAGCGGGCGCTACGAGCAGTACTTC

J gene: TRBJ2-1
clone size: few
V gene: TRBV4-1
D gene: NA
CDR3 protein: CASSAWDGGSNEQFF
CDR3 DNA: TGCGCCAGCAGTGCCTGGGACGGGGGCAGCAATGAGCAGTTCTTC

J gene: TRBJ2-1
clone size: few
V gene: TRBV6-4
D gene: NA
CDR3 protein: CASSVQGCANEQFF
CDR3 DNA: TGTGCCAGCAGTGTTCAGGGGTGTGCGAATGAGCAGTTCTTC

J gene: TRBJ1-1
clone size: NA
V gene: TRBV11-2
D gene: TRBD1
CDR3 protein: CASSTTGDTEAFF
CDR3 DNA: TGTGCCAGCAGCACAACAGGGGACACTGAAGCTTTCTTT

J gene: TRBJ1-5
clone size: few
V gene: TRBV7-2
D gene: NA
CDR3 protein: CASSLALNSQPQHF
CDR3 DNA: TGTGCCAGCAGCTTAGCGCTGAATAGTCAGCCCCAGCATTTT

J gene: TRBJ2-3
clone size: NA
V gene: TRBV28
D gene: TRBD1
CDR3 protein: CAVKGTGETDTQYF
CDR3 DNA: TGTGCCGTAAAGGGCACAGGGGAGACAGATACGCAGTATTTT

J gene: TRBJ2-5
clone size: NA
V gene: TRBV5-1
D gene: NA
CDR3 protein: CASSQDSVQETQYF
CDR3 DNA: TGCGCCAGCAGCCAGGACAGTGTCCAAGAGACCCAGTACTTC

J gene: TRBJ1-5
clone size: NA
V gene: TRBV20-1
D gene: NA
CDR3 protein: CSARGGSNQPQHF
CDR3 DNA: TGCAGTGCTAGAGGAGGTAGCAATCAGCCCCAGCATTTT

J gene: TRBJ2-5
clone size: few
V gene: TRBV13
D gene: NA
CDR3 protein: CASSVLGESPETQYF
CDR3 DNA: TGTGCCAGCAGCGTCCTAGGGGAGAGTCCAGAGACCCAGTACTTC

J gene: TRBJ2-1
clone size: few
V gene: TRBV12-3/TRBV12-4
D gene: NA
CDR3 protein: CASSLTGGTYNEQFF
CDR3 DNA: TGTGCCAGCAGTTTGACCGGGGGCACTTACAATGAGCAGTTCTTC

J gene: TRBJ1-1
clone size: few
V gene: TRBV5-1
D gene: NA
CDR3 protein: CASSGGQMNTEAFF
CDR3 DNA: TGCGCCAGCAGCGGGGGGCAGATGAACACTGAAGCTTTCTTT